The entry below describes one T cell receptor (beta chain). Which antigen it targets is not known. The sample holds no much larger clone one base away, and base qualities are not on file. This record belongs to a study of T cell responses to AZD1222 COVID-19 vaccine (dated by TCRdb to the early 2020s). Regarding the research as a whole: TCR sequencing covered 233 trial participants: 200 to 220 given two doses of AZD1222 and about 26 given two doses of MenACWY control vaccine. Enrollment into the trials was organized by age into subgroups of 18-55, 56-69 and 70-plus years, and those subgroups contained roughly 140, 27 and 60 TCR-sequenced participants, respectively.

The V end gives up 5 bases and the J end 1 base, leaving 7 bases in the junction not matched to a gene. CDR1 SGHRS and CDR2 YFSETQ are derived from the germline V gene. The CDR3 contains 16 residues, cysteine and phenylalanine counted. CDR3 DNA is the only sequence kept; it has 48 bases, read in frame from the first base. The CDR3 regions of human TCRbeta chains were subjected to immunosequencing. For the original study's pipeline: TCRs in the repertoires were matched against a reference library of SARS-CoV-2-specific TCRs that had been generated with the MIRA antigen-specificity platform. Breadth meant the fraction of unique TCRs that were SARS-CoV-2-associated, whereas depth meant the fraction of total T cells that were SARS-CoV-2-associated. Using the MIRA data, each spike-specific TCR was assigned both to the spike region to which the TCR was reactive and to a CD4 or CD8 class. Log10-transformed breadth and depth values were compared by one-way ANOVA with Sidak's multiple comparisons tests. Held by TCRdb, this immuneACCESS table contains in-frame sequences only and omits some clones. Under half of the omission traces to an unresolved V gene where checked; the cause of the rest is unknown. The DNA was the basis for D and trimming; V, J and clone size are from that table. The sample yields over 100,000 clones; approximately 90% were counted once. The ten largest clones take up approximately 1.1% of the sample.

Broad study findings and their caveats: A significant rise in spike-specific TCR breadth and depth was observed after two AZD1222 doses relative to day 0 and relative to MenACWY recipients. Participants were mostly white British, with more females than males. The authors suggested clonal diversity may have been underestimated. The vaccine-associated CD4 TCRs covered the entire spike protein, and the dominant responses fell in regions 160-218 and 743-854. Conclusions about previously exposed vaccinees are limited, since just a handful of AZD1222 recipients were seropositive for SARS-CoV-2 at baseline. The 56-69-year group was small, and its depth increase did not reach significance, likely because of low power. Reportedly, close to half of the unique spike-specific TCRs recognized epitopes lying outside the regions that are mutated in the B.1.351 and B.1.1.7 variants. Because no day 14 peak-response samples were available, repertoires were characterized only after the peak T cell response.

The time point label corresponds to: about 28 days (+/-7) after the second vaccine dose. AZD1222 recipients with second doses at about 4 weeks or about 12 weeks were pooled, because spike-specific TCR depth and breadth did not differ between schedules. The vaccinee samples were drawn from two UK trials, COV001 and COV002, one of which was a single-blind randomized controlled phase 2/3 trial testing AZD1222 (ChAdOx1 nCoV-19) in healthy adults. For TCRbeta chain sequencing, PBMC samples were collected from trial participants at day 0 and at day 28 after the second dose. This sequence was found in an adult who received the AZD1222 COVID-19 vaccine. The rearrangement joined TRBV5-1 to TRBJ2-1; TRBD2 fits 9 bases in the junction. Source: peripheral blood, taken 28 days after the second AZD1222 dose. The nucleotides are TGCGCCAGCAGTGGCGGGAGCGGGAGGTCCTACAATGAGCAGTTCTTC. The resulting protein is CASSGGSGRSYNEQFF.